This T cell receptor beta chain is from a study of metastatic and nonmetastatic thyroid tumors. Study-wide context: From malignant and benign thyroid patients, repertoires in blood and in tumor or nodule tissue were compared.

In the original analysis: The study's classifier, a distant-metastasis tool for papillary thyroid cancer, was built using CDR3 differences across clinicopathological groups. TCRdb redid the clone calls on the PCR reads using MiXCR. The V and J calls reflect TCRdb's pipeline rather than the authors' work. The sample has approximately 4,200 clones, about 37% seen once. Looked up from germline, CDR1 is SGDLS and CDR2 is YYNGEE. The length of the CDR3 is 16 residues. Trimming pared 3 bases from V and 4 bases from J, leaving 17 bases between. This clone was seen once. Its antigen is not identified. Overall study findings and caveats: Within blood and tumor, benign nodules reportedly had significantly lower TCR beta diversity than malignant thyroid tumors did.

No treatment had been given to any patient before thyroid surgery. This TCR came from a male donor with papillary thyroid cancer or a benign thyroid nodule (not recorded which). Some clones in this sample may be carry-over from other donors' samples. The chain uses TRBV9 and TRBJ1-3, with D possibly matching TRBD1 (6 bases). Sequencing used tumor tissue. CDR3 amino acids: CASSAQGISGGNTIYF. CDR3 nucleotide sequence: TGTGCCAGCAGCGCACAGGGAATCTCGGGGGGAAACACCATATATTTT.